This T cell receptor beta chain was observed in a study of neurological immune-mediated disorders. General observations from the study: The most TCR clonal expansion was seen in HTLV-1-associated myelopathy, and the least was seen in multiple sclerosis, which fell below healthy controls. The multiple sclerosis repertoire cluster had no clinical or MRI feature associated with it.

One entry per CDR3 protein, called by TCRdb with MiXCR from the 5' RACE reads. The sample contains 69,000 or so distinct CDR3 sequences, about 5.1% of which appear only once. CDR1 and CDR2 from the germline V gene are SGDLS and YYNGEE. The junction had 8 bases not matched to a gene; V was cut back by 4 bases and J by 6 bases. This CDR3 has 16 amino acids. This clonotype came up many times. The target antigen is unknown. The receptor was derived from a woman aged 70-85 years with multiple sclerosis. The sequencing sample was made of PBMCs. The chain is built from TRBV9 and TRBJ2-1, with 12 bases fitting TRBD2. CDR3 DNA sequence: TGTGCCAGCAGCCCAAGACTAGCGGGAGTGGTCAATGAGCAGTTCTTC. The encoded protein is CASSPRLAGVVNEQFF.